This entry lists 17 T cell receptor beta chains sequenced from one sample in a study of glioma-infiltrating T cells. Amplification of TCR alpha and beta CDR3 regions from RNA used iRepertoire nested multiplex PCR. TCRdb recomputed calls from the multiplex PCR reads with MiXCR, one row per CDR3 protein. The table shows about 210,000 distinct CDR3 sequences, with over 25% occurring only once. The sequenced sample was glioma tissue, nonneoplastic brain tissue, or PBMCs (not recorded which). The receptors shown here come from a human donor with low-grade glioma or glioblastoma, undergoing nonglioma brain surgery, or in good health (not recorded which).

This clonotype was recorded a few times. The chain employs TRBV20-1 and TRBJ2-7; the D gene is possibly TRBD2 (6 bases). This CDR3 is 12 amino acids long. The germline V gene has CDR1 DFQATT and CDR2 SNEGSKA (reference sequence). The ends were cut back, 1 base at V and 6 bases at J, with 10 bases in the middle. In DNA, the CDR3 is TGCAGTGCTAGAGGGGACTCGGGCGAGCAGTACTTC. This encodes CSARGDSGEQYF.

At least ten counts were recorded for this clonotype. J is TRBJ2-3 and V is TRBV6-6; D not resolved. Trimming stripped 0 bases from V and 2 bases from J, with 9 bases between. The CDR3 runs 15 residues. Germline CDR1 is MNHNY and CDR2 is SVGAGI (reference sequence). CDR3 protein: CASSYSSQPTDTQYF. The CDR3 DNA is TGTGCCAGCAGTTACTCGTCTCAACCCACAGATACGCAGTATTTT.

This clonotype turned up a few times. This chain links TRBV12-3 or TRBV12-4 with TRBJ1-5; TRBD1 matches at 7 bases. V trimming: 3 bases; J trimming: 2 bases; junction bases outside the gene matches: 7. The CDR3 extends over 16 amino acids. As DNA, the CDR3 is TGTGCCAGCAGTTTGACAGGGAGGAATGGCAATCAGCCCCAGCATTTT. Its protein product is CASSLTGRNGNQPQHF.

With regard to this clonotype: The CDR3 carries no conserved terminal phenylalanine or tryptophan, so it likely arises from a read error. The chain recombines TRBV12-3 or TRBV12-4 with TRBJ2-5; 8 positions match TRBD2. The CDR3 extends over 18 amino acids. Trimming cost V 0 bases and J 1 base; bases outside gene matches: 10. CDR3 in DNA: TGTGCCAGCAGTTTAGCGGCTTCGGGAGGGCCCGGCCAAGAGACCCAGTACTCC. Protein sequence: CASSLAASGGPGQETQYS.

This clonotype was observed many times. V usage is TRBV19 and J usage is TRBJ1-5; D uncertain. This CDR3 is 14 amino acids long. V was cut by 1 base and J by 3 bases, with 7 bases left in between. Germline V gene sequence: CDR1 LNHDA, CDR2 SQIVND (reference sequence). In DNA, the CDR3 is TGTGCCAGTAGTATAGGGGTATACAATCAGCCCCAGCATTTT. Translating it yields CASSIGVYNQPQHF.

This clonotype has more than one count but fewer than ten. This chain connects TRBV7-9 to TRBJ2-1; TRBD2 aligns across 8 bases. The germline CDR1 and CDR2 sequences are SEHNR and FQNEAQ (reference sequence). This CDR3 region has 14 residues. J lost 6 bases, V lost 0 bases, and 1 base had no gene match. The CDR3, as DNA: TGTGCCAGCAGCTTAGCGGGACTAGTCAATGAGCAGTTCTTC. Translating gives CASSLAGLVNEQFF. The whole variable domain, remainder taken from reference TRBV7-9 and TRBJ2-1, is DTGVSQNPRHKITKRGQNVTFRCDPISEHNRLYWYRQTLGQGPEFLTYFQNEAQLEKSRLLSDRFSAERPKGSFSTLEIQRTEQGDSAMYLCASSLAGLVNEQFFGPGTRLTVL.

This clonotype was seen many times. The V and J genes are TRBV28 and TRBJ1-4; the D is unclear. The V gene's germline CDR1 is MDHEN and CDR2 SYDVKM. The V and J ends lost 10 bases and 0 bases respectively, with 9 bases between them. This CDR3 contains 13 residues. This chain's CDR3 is CATEVATNEKLFF. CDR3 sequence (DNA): TGTGCCACCGAAGTTGCAACTAATGAAAAACTGTTTTTT.

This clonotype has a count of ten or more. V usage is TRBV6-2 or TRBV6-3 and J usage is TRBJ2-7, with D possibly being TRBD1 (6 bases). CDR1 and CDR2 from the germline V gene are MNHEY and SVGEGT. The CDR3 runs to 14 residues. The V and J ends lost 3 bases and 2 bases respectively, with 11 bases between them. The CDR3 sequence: CASSYYRAAYEQYF. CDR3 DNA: TGTGCCAGCAGTTATTACAGGGCCGCCTACGAGCAGTACTTC.

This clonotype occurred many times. CDR3 sequence: CASSYKRDRGPEQYF. CDR3 DNA sequence: TGTGCCAGCAGTTACAAGCGGGACAGGGGGCCCGAGCAGTACTTC. The chain joins TRBV6-1 to TRBJ2-7, with 12 bases fitting TRBD1. CDR1 and CDR2 (germline): MNHNS, SASEGT. There are 15 residues in the CDR3. V was pared by 5 bases and J by 6 bases, with 8 bases of the junction left unmatched.

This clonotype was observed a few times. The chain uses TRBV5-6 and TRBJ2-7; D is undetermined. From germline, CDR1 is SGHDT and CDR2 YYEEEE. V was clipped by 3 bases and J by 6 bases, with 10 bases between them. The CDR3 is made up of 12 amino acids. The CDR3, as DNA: TGTGCCAGCAGCTACGGGTATCGCGAGCAGTACTTC. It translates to CASSYGYREQYF.

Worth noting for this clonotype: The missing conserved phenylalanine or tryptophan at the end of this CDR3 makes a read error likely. Here the CDR3 reads CASSLRRGAFEAFL. The CDR3 region has the DNA TGTGCAAGCAGTTTACGCCGGGGGGCTTTTGAAGCTTTCCTT. The chain is built from TRBV27 and TRBJ1-1; TRBD1 is a possible D gene (6 bases). CDR3 size: 14 residues. Germline lookup yields CDR1 MNHEY and CDR2 SMNVEV (reference sequence).

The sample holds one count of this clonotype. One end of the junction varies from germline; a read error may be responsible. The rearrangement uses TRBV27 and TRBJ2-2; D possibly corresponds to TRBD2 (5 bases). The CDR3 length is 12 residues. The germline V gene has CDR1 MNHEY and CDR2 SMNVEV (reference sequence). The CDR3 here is CASSLHPGELLF. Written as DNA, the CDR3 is TGTGCCAGCAGTTTACATCCCGGGGAGCTGCTTTTT.

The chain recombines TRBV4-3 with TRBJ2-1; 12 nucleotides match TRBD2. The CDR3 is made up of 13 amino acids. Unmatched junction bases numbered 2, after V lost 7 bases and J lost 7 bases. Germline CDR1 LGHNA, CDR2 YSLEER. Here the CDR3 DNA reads TGCGCCAGCACTAGCGGGAGGGGGAATGAGCAGTTCTTC. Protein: CASTSGRGNEQFF.

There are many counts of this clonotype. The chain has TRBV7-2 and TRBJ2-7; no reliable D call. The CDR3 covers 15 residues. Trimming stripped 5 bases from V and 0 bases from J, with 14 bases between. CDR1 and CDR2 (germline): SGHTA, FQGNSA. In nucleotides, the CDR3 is TGTGCCAGCAGCGTACGAAGTCAGAGCTCCTACGAGCAGTACTTC. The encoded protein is CASSVRSQSSYEQYF.

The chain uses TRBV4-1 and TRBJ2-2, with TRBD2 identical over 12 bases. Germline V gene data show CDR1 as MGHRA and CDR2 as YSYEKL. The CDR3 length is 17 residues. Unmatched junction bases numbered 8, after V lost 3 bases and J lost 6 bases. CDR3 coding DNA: TGCGCCAGCAGCCAGTTACCGCTAGCGGGAGGGCCCGGGGAGCTGTTTTTT. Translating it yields CASSQLPLAGGPGELFF.

DNA of the CDR3: TGCGCCAGCAGCGAGGGCCCCCAGCGGTCGGAGACCCAGTACTTC. Protein: CASSEGPQRSETQYF. The chain combines TRBV5-1 with TRBJ2-5; a weak D match, TRBD2 (5 bases). Deletions cut 4 bases from V and 5 bases from J, with 18 bases between. Germline lookup yields CDR1 SGHRS and CDR2 YFSETQ. The CDR3 is made up of 15 amino acids.

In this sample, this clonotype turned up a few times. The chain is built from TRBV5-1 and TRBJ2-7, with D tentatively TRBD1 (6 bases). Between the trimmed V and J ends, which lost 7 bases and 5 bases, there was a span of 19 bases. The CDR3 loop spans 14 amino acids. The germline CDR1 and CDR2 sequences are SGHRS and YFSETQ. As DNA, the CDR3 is TGCGCCAGCGGGCCACAGGGCGTATCTGACGAGCAGTACTTC. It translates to CASGPQGVSDEQYF.